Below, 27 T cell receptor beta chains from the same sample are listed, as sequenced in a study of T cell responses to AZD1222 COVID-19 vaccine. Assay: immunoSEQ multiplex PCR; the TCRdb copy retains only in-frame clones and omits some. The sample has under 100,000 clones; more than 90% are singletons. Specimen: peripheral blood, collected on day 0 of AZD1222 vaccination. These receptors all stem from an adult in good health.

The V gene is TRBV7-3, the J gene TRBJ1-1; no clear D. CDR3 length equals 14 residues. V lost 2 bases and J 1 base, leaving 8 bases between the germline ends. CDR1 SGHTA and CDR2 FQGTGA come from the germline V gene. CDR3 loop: CASSLGPGNTEAFF. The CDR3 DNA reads TGTGCCAGCAGCTTAGGGCCAGGGAACACTGAAGCTTTCTTT. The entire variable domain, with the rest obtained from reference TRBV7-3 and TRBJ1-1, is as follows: GAGVSQTPSNKVTEKGKYVELRCDPISGHTALYWYRQSLGQGPEFLIYFQGTGAADDSGLPNDRFFAVRPEGSVSTLKIQRTERGDSAVYLCASSLGPGNTEAFFGQGTRLTVV.

CDR3 coding DNA: TGTGCCAGCAGTTTAGGCCCTCTCAACAGTGATAGCAATCAGCCCCAGCATTTT. Translating it yields CASSLGPLNSDSNQPQHF. The V and J genes are TRBV28 and TRBJ1-5, with D uncertain. The CDR3 contains 18 residues. CDR1 is MDHEN and CDR2 is SYDVKM in the germline V gene. Deletions cut 2 bases from V and 0 bases from J, with 17 bases between.

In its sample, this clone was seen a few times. The CDR3 nucleotides read TGCGCCAGCAGCTTCGGGCGGGCATCGAACACTGAAGCTTTCTTT. This encodes CASSFGRASNTEAFF. The chain employs TRBV5-1 and TRBJ1-1; no firm D call. Germline V gene sequence: CDR1 SGHRS, CDR2 YFSETQ. The CDR3 extends over 15 amino acids. The V end lost 2 bases, the J end lost 1 base, and 12 bases lay between the germline ends.

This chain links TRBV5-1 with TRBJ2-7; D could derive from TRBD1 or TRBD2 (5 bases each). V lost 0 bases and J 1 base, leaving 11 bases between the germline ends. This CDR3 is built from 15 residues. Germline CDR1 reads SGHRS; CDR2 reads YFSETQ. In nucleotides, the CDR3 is TGCGCCAGCAGCTTGGACGAGGGGCAGTCCTACGAGCAGTACTTC. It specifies CASSLDEGQSYEQYF.

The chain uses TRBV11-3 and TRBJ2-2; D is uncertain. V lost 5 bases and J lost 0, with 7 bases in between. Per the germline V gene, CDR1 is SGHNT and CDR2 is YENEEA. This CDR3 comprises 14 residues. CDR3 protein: CASSPLANTGELFF. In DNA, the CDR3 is TGTGCCAGCAGCCCCTTGGCGAACACCGGGGAGCTGTTTTTT.

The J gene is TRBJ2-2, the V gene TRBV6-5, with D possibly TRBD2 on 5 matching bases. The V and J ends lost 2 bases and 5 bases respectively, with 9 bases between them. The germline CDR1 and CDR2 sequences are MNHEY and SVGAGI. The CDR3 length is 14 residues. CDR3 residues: CASSYPGGTGELFF. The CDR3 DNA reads TGTGCCAGCAGTTACCCGGGCGGGACCGGGGAGCTGTTTTTT.

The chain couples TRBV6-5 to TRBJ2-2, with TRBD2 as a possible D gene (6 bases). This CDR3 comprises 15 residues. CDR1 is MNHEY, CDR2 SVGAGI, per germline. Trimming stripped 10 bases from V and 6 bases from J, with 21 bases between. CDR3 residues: CATRALGGDAGELFF. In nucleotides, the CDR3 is TGTGCCACCCGAGCCCTTGGCGGGGATGCCGGGGAGCTGTTTTTT.

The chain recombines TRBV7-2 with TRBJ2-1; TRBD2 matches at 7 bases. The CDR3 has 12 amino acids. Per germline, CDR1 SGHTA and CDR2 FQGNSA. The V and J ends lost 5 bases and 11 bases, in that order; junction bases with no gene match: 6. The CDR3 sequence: CASSARLAQQFF. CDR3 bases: TGTGCCAGCAGCGCCCGACTAGCCCAGCAGTTCTTC. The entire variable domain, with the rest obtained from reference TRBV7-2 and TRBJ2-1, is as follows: GAGVSQSPSNKVTEKGKDVELRCDPISGHTALYWYRQSLGQGLEFLIYFQGNSAPDKSGLPSDRFSAERTGGSVSTLTIQRTQQEDSAVYLCASSARLAQQFFGPGTRLTVL.

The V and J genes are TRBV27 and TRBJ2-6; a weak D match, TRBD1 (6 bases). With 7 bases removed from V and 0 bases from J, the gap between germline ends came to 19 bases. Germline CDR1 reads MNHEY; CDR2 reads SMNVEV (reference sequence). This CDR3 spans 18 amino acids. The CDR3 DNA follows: TGTGCCAGCACCCCAAGTGCCAGGGGATTCTCTGGGGCCAACGTCCTGACTTTC. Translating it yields CASTPSARGFSGANVLTF. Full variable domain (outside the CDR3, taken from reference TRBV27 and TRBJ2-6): EAQVTQNPRYLITVTGKKLTVTCSQNMNHEYMSWYRQDPGLGLRQIYYSMNVEVTDKGDVPEGYKVSRKEKRNFPLILESPSPNQTSLYFCASTPSARGFSGANVLTFGAGSRLTVL.

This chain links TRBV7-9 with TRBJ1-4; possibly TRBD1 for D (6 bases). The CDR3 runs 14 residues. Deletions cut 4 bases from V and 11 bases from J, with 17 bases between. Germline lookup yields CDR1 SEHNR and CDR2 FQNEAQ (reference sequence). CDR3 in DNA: TGTGCCAGCAGCTGGGACATGGAGTCGGGGAAACTGTTTTTT. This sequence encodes CASSWDMESGKLFF.

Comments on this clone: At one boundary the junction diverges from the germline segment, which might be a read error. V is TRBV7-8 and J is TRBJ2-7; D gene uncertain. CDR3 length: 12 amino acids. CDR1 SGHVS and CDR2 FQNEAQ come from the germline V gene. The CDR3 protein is CVSSLLHYEQYF. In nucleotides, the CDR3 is TGTGTCAGCAGCTTATTGCACTACGAGCAGTACTTC.

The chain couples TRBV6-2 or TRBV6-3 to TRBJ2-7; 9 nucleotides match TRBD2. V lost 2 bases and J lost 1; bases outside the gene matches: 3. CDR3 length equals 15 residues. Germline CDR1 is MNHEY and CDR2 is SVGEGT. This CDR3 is CASSYQRGVSYEQYF. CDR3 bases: TGTGCCAGCAGTTACCAGCGGGGGGTTTCCTACGAGCAGTACTTC.

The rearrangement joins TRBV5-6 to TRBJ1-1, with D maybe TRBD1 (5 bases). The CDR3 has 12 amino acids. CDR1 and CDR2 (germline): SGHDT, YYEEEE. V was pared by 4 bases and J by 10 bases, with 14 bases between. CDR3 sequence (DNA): TGTGCCAGCAGCCTGGGGCAGAGGGGAGCTTTCTTT. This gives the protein CASSLGQRGAFF.

CDR3 sequence (DNA): TGCGCCAGCAGCTTGGCCCCGGGGGCGCTGGGGCAGCCCCAGCATTTT. Amino acid sequence: CASSLAPGALGQPQHF. The chain has TRBV5-1 and TRBJ1-5; a possible D gene is TRBD1 (6 bases). Looked up from germline, CDR1 is SGHRS and CDR2 is YFSETQ. The V end was cut by 0 bases, the J end by 7 bases, with 17 bases between. This CDR3 spans 16 amino acids.

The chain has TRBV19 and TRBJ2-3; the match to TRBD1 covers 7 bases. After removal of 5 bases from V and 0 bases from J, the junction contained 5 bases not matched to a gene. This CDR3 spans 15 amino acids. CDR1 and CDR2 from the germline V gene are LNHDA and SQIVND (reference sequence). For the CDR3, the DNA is TGTGCCAGTAGTCGCCAGACAGGGAGCACAGATACGCAGTATTTT. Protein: CASSRQTGSTDTQYF. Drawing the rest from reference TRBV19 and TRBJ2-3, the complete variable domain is DGGITQSPKYLFRKEGQNVTLSCEQNLNHDAMYWYRQDPGQGLRLIYYSQIVNDFQKGDIAEGYSVSREKKESFPLTVTSAQKNPTAFYLCASSRQTGSTDTQYFGPGTRLTVL.

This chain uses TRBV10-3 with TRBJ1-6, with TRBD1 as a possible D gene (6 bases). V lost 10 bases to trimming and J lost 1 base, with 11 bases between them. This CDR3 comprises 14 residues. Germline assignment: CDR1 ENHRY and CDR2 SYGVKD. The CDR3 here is CATQGQSYNSPLHF. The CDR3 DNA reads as TGTGCCACCCAAGGACAGTCCTATAATTCACCCCTCCACTTT.

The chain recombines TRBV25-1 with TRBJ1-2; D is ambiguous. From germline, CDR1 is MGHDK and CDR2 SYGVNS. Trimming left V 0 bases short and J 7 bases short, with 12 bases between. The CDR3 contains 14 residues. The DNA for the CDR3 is TGTGCCAGCAGTGAATACACGGGCCGGGCTGGCTACACCTTC. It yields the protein CASSEYTGRAGYTF.

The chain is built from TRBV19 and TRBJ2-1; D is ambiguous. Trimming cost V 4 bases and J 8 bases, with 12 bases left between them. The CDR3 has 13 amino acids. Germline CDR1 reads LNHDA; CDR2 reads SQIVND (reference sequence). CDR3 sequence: CASSSPGDYEQFF. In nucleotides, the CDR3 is TGTGCCAGTAGTAGCCCAGGAGACTATGAGCAGTTCTTC.

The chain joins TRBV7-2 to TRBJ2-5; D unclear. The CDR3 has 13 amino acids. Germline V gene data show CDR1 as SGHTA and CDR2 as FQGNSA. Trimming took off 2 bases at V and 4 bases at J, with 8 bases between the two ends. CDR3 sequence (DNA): TGTGCCAGCAGCTTAAGCCAGGCAGAGACCCAGTACTTC. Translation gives CASSLSQAETQYF.

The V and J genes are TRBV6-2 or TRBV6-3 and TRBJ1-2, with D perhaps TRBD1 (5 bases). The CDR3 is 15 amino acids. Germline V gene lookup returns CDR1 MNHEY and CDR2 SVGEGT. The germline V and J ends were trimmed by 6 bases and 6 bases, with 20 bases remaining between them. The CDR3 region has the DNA TGTGCCAGCAGCCGAACCCCGCAGGGACTGGATGGCTACACCTTC. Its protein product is CASSRTPQGLDGYTF.

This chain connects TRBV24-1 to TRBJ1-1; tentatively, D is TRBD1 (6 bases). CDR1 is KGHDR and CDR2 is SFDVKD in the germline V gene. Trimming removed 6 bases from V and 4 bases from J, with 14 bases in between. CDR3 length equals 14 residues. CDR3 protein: CATSTTGLVTEAFF. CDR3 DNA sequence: TGTGCCACCAGTACAACAGGGCTGGTCACTGAAGCTTTCTTT.

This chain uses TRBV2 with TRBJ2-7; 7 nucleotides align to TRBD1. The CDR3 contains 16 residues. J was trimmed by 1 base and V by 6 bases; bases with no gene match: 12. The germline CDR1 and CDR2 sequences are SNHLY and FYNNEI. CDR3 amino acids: CASRFWGRGSSYEQYF. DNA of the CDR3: TGTGCCAGCAGGTTCTGGGGCAGGGGGTCTTCCTACGAGCAGTACTTC.

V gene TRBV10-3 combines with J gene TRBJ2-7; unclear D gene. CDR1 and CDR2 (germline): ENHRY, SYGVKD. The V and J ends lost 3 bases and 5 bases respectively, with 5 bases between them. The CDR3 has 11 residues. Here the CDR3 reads CAISEGDEQYF. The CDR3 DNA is TGTGCCATCAGTGAAGGCGACGAGCAGTACTTC.

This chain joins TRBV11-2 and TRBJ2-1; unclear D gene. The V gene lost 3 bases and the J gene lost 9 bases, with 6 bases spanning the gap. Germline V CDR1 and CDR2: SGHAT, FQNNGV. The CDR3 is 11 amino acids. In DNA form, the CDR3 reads TGTGCCAGCAGCTTCGGATTTGAGCAGTTCTTC. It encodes CASSFGFEQFF.

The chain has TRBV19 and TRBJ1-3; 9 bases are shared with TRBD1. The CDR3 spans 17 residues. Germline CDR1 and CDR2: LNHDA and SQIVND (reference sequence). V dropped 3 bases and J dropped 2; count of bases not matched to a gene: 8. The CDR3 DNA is TGTGCCAGTAGTATGGAGGGACAGGGAGCCCCTGGAAACACCATATATTTT. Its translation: CASSMEGQGAPGNTIYF.

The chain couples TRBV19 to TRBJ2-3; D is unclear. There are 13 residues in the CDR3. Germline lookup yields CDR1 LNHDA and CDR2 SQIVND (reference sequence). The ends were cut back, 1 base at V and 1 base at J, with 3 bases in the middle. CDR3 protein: CASSIGGTDTQYF. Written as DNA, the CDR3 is TGTGCCAGTAGTATAGGGGGCACAGATACGCAGTATTTT.

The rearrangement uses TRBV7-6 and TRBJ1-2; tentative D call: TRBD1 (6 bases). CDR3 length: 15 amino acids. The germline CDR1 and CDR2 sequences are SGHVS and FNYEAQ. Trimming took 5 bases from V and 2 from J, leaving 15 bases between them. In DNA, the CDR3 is TGTGCCAGCAGCCAGCGAATTACAGGGAACTATGGCTACACCTTC. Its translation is CASSQRITGNYGYTF.